The rows below give T cell receptor beta chains drawn from one sample of a study of T cell changes during pregnancy in multiple sclerosis. This table comes from immunoSEQ multiplex PCR, and its TCRdb copy is limited to in-frame clones, with some not included. The table lists around 50,000 clones, around 93% of them singletons. The sample here was CD8+ T cells from peripheral blood mononuclear cells, taken in the first trimester of pregnancy. The receptors originated from a female donor with multiple sclerosis, enrolled in a pregnancy study. Each CDR3 is given with its conserved first and last residue. The D gene is left open where the match is weak. Where a row states a size, it is once, few, many or the class of an expanded clone; other rows omit it.

V	J	size	D	DNA	CDR3
TRBV4-1	TRBJ2-7	.	TRBD2	TGCGCCAGCAGCCAAGAACCACAGACAGCGGGAGGATACGAGCAGTACTTC	CASSQEPQTAGGYEQYF
TRBV12-5	TRBJ2-7	.	TRBD1	TGTGCTAGTGGTCCCCCCCGGACAGGGGGAATCTACGAGCAGTACTTC	CASGPPRTGGIYEQYF
TRBV9	TRBJ1-2	.	.	TGTGCCAGCAGCGTAGTCGGGGGGCAGCACTATGGCTACACCTTC	CASSVVGGQHYGYTF
TRBV6-5	TRBJ2-7	.	TRBD1	TGTGCCAGCAGCCCGGGACAGGGCTACTACGAGCAGTACTTC	CASSPGQGYYEQYF
TRBV27	TRBJ2-2	.	.	TGTGCCAGCACCTGGGGGGGGCCGAACACCGGGGAGCTGTTTTTT	CASTWGGPNTGELFF
TRBV29-1	TRBJ2-7	.	TRBD1	TGCAGCGCTCTATCGACAGGGAAGACCTACGAGCAGTACTTC	CSALSTGKTYEQYF
TRBV9	TRBJ1-1	.	.	TGTGCCAGCGGCACCTCTTTCGGACAGAGCCCCATGAACACTGAAGCTTTCTTT	CASGTSFGQSPMNTEAFF
TRBV2	TRBJ1-1	.	TRBD1	TGTGCCAGCAGGGACAGGGGGCACCCGTTGGCTGAAGCTTTCTTT	CASRDRGHPLAEAFF
TRBV6-1	TRBJ2-1	.	.	TGTGCCAGCAGTGAGAGCCTATCCGAATACAATGAGCAGTTCTTC	CASSESLSEYNEQFF
TRBV29-1	TRBJ2-5	.	.	TGCAGCGTTGAAGGGCGGAAAGAGACCCAGTACTTC	CSVEGRKETQYF
TRBV23-1	TRBJ1-5	.	.	TGCGCCAGCAGGGGGCGACTTTATAGCAATCAGCCCCAGCATTTT	CASRGRLYSNQPQHF
TRBV6-1	TRBJ2-3	.	TRBD2	TGTGCCTCTAGCGGGGGGGCGGGGGATACGCAGTATTTT	CASSGGAGDTQYF
TRBV27	TRBJ2-1	.	TRBD2	TGTGCCAGCAGAGGAAGACTAGCGGGAGGGCTTTACAATGAGCAGTTCTTC	CASRGRLAGGLYNEQFF
TRBV27	TRBJ2-3	.	.	TGTGCCAGCAGTGCCCCGGGGAGAGGGATGGATACGCAGTATTTT	CASSAPGRGMDTQYF
TRBV7-6	TRBJ2-1	.	.	TGTGCCAGCAGGACCGGGTACAATGAGCAGTTCTTC	CASRTGYNEQFF
TRBV7-9	TRBJ1-1	few	.	TGTGCCAGCAGCTTAGATGTCGGGGGGAACACTGAAGCTTTCTTT	CASSLDVGGNTEAFF
TRBV19	TRBJ1-1	.	.	TGTGCCAGTCTCGGACTGGGAAACACTGAAGCTTTCTTT	CASLGLGNTEAFF
TRBV19	TRBJ2-3	once	.	TGTGCCAGTAGTATAGAAGGGGTCAGCCGCACAGATACGCAGTATTTT	CASSIEGVSRTDTQYF
TRBV27	TRBJ2-7	.	TRBD2	TGTGCCAGCAGTCCCTCGACTAGCGGGGGGTACTACGAGCAGTACTTC	CASSPSTSGGYYEQYF
TRBV27	TRBJ2-1	.	TRBD2	TGTGCCAGCAGTTTATCATCCGGGACTAGTTATAATGAGCAGTTCTTC	CASSLSSGTSYNEQFF
TRBV28	TRBJ1-1	.	TRBD1	TGTGCCAGCAGGGACAGACAGGGGAACACTGAAGCTTTCTTT	CASRDRQGNTEAFF
TRBV7-9	TRBJ2-1	.	TRBD1	TGTGCCAGCAGCGCGGACAGGGGGCGATTCTACAATGAGCAGTTCTTC	CASSADRGRFYNEQFF
TRBV27	TRBJ1-1	.	.	TGTGCCAGCAGTAAGACACATTACACTGAAGCTTTCTTT	CASSKTHYTEAFF
TRBV27	TRBJ2-5	.	.	TGTGCCAGCAGTCAGGGAATAGCGGAAGCCCAAGAGACCCAGTACTTC	CASSQGIAEAQETQYF
TRBV7-8	TRBJ2-7	.	.	TGTGCCAGCAGCTTAGACGTCAGTACCTACGAGCAGTACTTC	CASSLDVSTYEQYF
TRBV27	TRBJ2-7	.	TRBD2	TGTGCCAGCAGTATCGGGACTAGCGGGACGAGGCGCGAGCAGTACTTC	CASSIGTSGTRREQYF
TRBV12-5	TRBJ2-1	.	TRBD2	TGTGCTAGTGGTCCCACCCCCCCACTGACTAGCGGGGGGAATGAGCAGTTCTTC	CASGPTPPLTSGGNEQFF
TRBV7-9	TRBJ1-4	.	.	TGTGCCAGCAGCTTAGCGCAGCAGGGAACTAATGAAAAACTGTTTTTT	CASSLAQQGTNEKLFF
TRBV2	TRBJ1-1	.	.	TGTGCCAGCAGTGAAGGGCGGGGAATGAACACTGAAGCTTTCTTT	CASSEGRGMNTEAFF
TRBV7-9	TRBJ1-2	.	.	TGTGCCAGCAGCCCCGGACAGAACTATGGCTACACCTTC	CASSPGQNYGYTF
TRBV7-9	TRBJ2-7	.	TRBD1	TGTGCCAGCACTCCTAAAGGGACAGGGGCCTTCTACGAGCAGTACTTC	CASTPKGTGAFYEQYF
TRBV11-2	TRBJ1-1	.	TRBD1	TGTGCCAGCAGGACCCGACAGGGGAAGGAGTCTGAAGCTTTCTTT	CASRTRQGKESEAFF
TRBV27	TRBJ2-7	.	.	TGTGCCAGCAGTTTACAGGCAGTCTCTTGGGAGCAGTACTTC	CASSLQAVSWEQYF
TRBV5-8	TRBJ1-2	.	.	TGTGCCAGCAGCTTGGCCGGACATCCTAACTATGGCTACACCTTC	CASSLAGHPNYGYTF
TRBV27	TRBJ2-4	.	TRBD2	TGTGCCAGCAGCGCCCCAACTAGCGGAGAAAACATTCAGTACTTC	CASSAPTSGENIQYF
TRBV5-6	TRBJ2-3	.	TRBD1	TGTGCCAGCAGCGGGGGACAGACAGATACGCAGTATTTT	CASSGGQTDTQYF
TRBV7-9	TRBJ1-6	.	.	TGTGCCAGCACCCTCCTTTATAATTCACCCCTCCACTTT	CASTLLYNSPLHF
TRBV27	TRBJ2-3	.	TRBD1	TGTGCCAGCAGTTCGGGACAGGGGGGAATCACAGATACGCAGTATTTT	CASSSGQGGITDTQYF
TRBV15	TRBJ1-4	.	.	TGTGCCACCAAGGCCAGGGCTAATGAAAAACTGTTTTTT	CATKARANEKLFF
TRBV9	TRBJ2-7	.	TRBD1	TGTGCCAGCAGCGTGACCGGGACAGGTTATTACGAGCAGTACTTC	CASSVTGTGYYEQYF
TRBV4-1	TRBJ1-1	.	.	TGCGCCAGCAGCCAAGCCAGTGGAGCCAACACTGAAGCTTTCTTT	CASSQASGANTEAFF
TRBV19	TRBJ2-1	.	TRBD1	TGTGCCAGTAGTCCCGGGACAGGGATACACAATGAGCAGTTCTTC	CASSPGTGIHNEQFF
TRBV6-1	TRBJ2-3	.	TRBD1	TGTGCCACCCCGGGACAGGGAACAGATACGCAGTATTTT	CATPGQGTDTQYF
TRBV27	TRBJ1-2	.	.	TGTGCCAGCAGCTCTCTACAGGGTTTCGACTATGGCTACACCTTC	CASSSLQGFDYGYTF
TRBV7-2	TRBJ2-3	.	.	TGTGCCAGCAGCTTGGGAAACAGGAAGACAGATACGCAGTATTTT	CASSLGNRKTDTQYF
TRBV27	TRBJ2-1	.	.	TGTGCCAGCAGTTTTGCAGGGGATATACTAAATGAGCAGTTCTTC	CASSFAGDILNEQFF
TRBV30	TRBJ2-1	.	TRBD2	TGTGCCTGGAGTACGGGGAGGGCCGACAATGAGCAGTTCTTC	CAWSTGRADNEQFF
TRBV28	TRBJ2-1	.	TRBD2	TGTGCCAGCAGTTTAGGCGGGAGTATCAATGAGCAGTTCTTC	CASSLGGSINEQFF
TRBV28	TRBJ2-7	.	TRBD2	TGTGCCAGCAGTTTAGGACTAGCGAATTCCTACGAGCAGTACTTC	CASSLGLANSYEQYF
TRBV19	TRBJ1-5	.	TRBD1	TGTGCCTCTAGACAGGGAAGTGGCAATCAGCCCCAGCATTTT	CASRQGSGNQPQHF
TRBV9	TRBJ2-1	.	.	TGTGCCAGCAGCGTAGGTGGAGGGGTAACCTACAATGAGCAGTTCTTC	CASSVGGGVTYNEQFF
TRBV5-1	TRBJ2-3	.	TRBD2	TGCGCCAGCATTCCGGTCAGCGGGGGCCCCACAGATACGCAGTATTTT	CASIPVSGGPTDTQYF
TRBV4-3	TRBJ2-1	.	TRBD2	TGCGCCAGCAGCCAAGATCATGGTAGCGGGGCCTACAATGAGCAGTTCTTC	CASSQDHGSGAYNEQFF
TRBV12-5	TRBJ2-1	.	TRBD1	TGTGCTAGTGGTTTGCCGAGACCTTACCGGGACAGGGGCTACTATGAGCAGTTCTTC	CASGLPRPYRDRGYYEQFF
TRBV4-2	TRBJ2-7	.	TRBD2	TGTGCCAGCAGCCCCTTAACGGGGGGGGACTACGAGCAGTACTTC	CASSPLTGGDYEQYF
TRBV27	TRBJ2-3	.	TRBD2	TGTGCCAGCAGTTTGGGAGGGCGGGAAAAGGATACGCAGTATTTT	CASSLGGREKDTQYF
TRBV6-5	TRBJ2-7	.	.	TGTGCCAGCAGTTACAAGGACACCTACGAGCAGTACTTC	CASSYKDTYEQYF
TRBV7-9	TRBJ2-4	.	TRBD2	TGTGCCAGCAGCTCCCGGGCTAGCGGGGGCAATCTAAACATTCAGTACTTC	CASSSRASGGNLNIQYF
TRBV29-1	TRBJ2-1	.	TRBD2	TGCAGCGTTGAAGAGCAGGGATTCCTAGCGGGGTACAAGAGGGATGAGCAGTTCTTC	CSVEEQGFLAGYKRDEQFF